Shown below are 18 T cell receptor beta chains from a single sample sequenced in a study of blood T cell repertoires in COVID-19. Measured with immunoSEQ multiplex PCR; TCRdb has only the in-frame clones, and not every one. The table has about 80,000 clones, approximately 80% seen once. Specimen: peripheral blood. Every receptor here comes from a human donor in a cohort sampled during active COVID-19.

This rearrangement joins TRBV6-4 to TRBJ1-2; possible D gene TRBD1, 6 bases. The CDR3 consists of 14 residues. CDR1 and CDR2 (germline): MRHNA, SNTAGT. V was clipped by 0 bases and J by 8 bases, with 13 bases between them. The CDR3 sequence is CASSDSGGIGGYTF. Here the CDR3 DNA reads TGTGCCAGCAGTGACTCTGGGGGCATAGGCGGCTACACCTTC.

The chain uses TRBV9 and TRBJ1-6, with D possibly TRBD1 on 5 matching bases. CDR3 length: 17 amino acids. Germline V CDR1 and CDR2: SGDLS, YYNGEE. Trimming removed 3 bases at V and 10 bases at J, with 23 bases between. CDR3 in amino acids: CASSADSGGSSMSPLHF. Here the CDR3 DNA reads TGTGCCAGCAGCGCGGATAGTGGGGGGTCCTCTATGTCACCCCTCCACTTT.

The V gene is TRBV7-9, the J gene TRBJ2-1; 13 nucleotides agree with TRBD2. From germline, CDR1 is SEHNR and CDR2 FQNEAQ (reference sequence). The ends lost 4 bases at V and 7 bases at J; junction bases unmatched: 10. This CDR3 is built from 17 residues. The CDR3, as DNA: TGTGCCAGCAGCTCGACGAGAGGACTAGCGGGGGTTAATGAGCAGTTCTTC. This gives the protein CASSSTRGLAGVNEQFF.

The chain joins TRBV7-2 to TRBJ2-1, with D possibly TRBD1 on 6 matching bases. Germline CDR1 is SGHTA and CDR2 is FQGNSA. The CDR3 is made up of 16 amino acids. Between the trimmed V and J ends, which lost 0 bases and 5 bases, there was a span of 14 bases. The chain's CDR3 is CASSLAGWGQDNEQFF. The CDR3 bases are TGTGCCAGCAGCTTAGCAGGCTGGGGGCAAGACAATGAGCAGTTCTTC.

V is TRBV2 and J is TRBJ2-3, with D maybe TRBD1 (6 bases). V shed 7 bases and J shed 5 bases, with 13 bases lying between them. This CDR3 is 13 amino acids long. Germline-derived CDR1 and CDR2 are SNHLY and FYNNEI. The CDR3 coding sequence is TGTGCCAGCATGGGTCAGGGGATAGATACGCAGTATTTT. As protein: CASMGQGIDTQYF.

This chain joins TRBV19 and TRBJ2-5, with 8 bases lining up with TRBD2. Germline CDR1 LNHDA, CDR2 SQIVND (reference sequence). V lost 7 bases, J lost 5 bases, and 9 bases stayed unmatched. The CDR3 loop spans 14 amino acids. CDR3 protein: CASKGAGGTETQYF. DNA of the CDR3: TGTGCCAGTAAGGGTGCGGGAGGAACGGAGACCCAGTACTTC.

The gene calls are TRBV30 and TRBJ1-2, with 10 bases matching TRBD1. Germline values: CDR1 GTSNPN, CDR2 SVGIG (reference sequence). The CDR3 contains 15 residues. With 0 bases clipped from V and 4 bases from J, the junction kept 5 bases outside the gene matches. CDR3 sequence reads: CAWSVGTGEPYGYTF. The DNA of the CDR3 is TGTGCCTGGAGTGTAGGGACAGGGGAGCCCTATGGCTACACCTTC. The full variable domain, in which reference TRBV30 and TRBJ1-2 provide the parts outside the CDR3, is SQTIHQWPATLVQPVGSPLSLECTVEGTSNPNLYWYRQAAGRGLQLLFYSVGIGQISSEVPQNLSASRPQDRQFILSSKKLLLSDSGFYLCAWSVGTGEPYGYTFGSGTRLTVV.

This clone was counted a few times. V is TRBV4-1 and J is TRBJ2-7; D is uncertain. This CDR3 comprises 14 residues. CDR1 is MGHRA, CDR2 YSYEKL, per germline. V lost 0 bases to trimming and J lost 0 bases, with 6 bases between them. The chain's CDR3 is CASSQDYSSYEQYF. The CDR3, as DNA: TGCGCCAGCAGCCAAGACTACAGCTCCTACGAGCAGTACTTC.

V is TRBV3-1 (or the pseudogene TRBV3-2) and J is TRBJ2-1; no firm D call. The CDR3 is made up of 19 amino acids. The germline V gene has CDR1 LGHDT and CDR2 YNNKEL (reference sequence). V was shortened by 1 base and J by 8 bases, with 27 bases between the two germline ends. The CDR3 reads CASSQGTALVTPAHHEQFF. The CDR3 DNA reads TGTGCCAGCAGCCAAGGAACGGCCCTAGTTACCCCCGCGCATCATGAGCAGTTCTTC.

The chain couples TRBV5-4 to TRBJ2-3; perhaps TRBD2 as D (6 bases). The germline V and J ends were trimmed by 3 bases and 2 bases, with 13 bases remaining between them. CDR1 SGHNT and CDR2 YYREEE come from the germline V gene (reference sequence). The CDR3 loop spans 15 amino acids. CDR3 in amino acids: CASSSGDPFTDTQYF. The CDR3 region has the DNA TGTGCCAGCAGCTCGGGGGACCCCTTCACAGATACGCAGTATTTT.

The DNA for the CDR3 is TGTGCCAGCAGCCTAAACTATCCTAACAATGAGCAGTTCTTC. Its translation: CASSLNYPNNEQFF. This chain uses TRBV11-3 with TRBJ2-1; no reliable D call. The CDR3 is 14 residues long. Looked up from germline, CDR1 is SGHNT and CDR2 is YENEEA. V shed 5 bases and J shed 5 bases, with 13 bases lying between them.

The chain links TRBV5-6 to TRBJ1-5, with D unclear. Deletions cut 4 bases from V and 7 bases from J, with 18 bases between. Germline V gene data show CDR1 as SGHDT and CDR2 as YYEEEE. This CDR3 contains 15 residues. CDR3: CASSHNRGPGQPQHF. For the CDR3, the DNA is TGTGCCAGCAGCCACAATCGTGGTCCGGGACAGCCCCAGCATTTT.

This clone was seen a handful of times. The J gene is TRBJ1-5, the V gene TRBV2, with TRBD1 matching over 10 bases. Trimming at V came to 6 bases and at J to 5 bases, leaving 7 bases not matched to a gene. The CDR3 consists of 15 residues. The V gene's germline CDR1 is SNHLY and CDR2 FYNNEI. The CDR3: CASSRDRGADQPQHF. The DNA for the CDR3 is TGTGCCAGCAGCCGGGACAGGGGAGCGGATCAGCCCCAGCATTTT.

This chain joins TRBV19 and TRBJ2-7; D may be TRBD1 (7 bases). V lost 4 bases to trimming and J lost 0 bases, with 16 bases between them. The CDR3 runs to 16 residues. Germline values: CDR1 LNHDA, CDR2 SQIVND (reference sequence). CDR3 residues: CASSRRGQRSSYEQYF. Written as DNA, the CDR3 is TGTGCCAGTAGTAGGCGGGGACAGAGGAGCTCCTACGAGCAGTACTTC.

The chain has TRBV12-3 or TRBV12-4 and TRBJ1-3; D is uncertain. V was cut by 7 bases and J by 3 bases, with 10 bases left in between. The CDR3 contains 13 residues. The CDR3 sequence: CASKPPFGNTIYF. The CDR3 DNA sequence: TGTGCCAGCAAGCCGCCGTTTGGAAACACCATATATTTT.

CDR3 sequence: CASGGGRAPTDTQYF. DNA for the CDR3: TGTGCCAGCGGAGGAGGGAGGGCCCCCACAGATACGCAGTATTTT. The chain carries TRBV3-1 (or the pseudogene TRBV3-2) and TRBJ2-3, with 7 bases lining up with TRBD2. Germline V gene data show CDR1 as LGHDT and CDR2 as YNNKEL (reference sequence). The CDR3 contains 15 residues. After removal of 8 bases from V and 2 bases from J, the junction contained 10 bases not matched to a gene.

This clone is classed as medium-sized. The chain is built from TRBV6-6 and TRBJ2-7; 12 nucleotides agree with TRBD1. The CDR3 extends over 16 amino acids. Germline V lookup: CDR1 MNHNY, CDR2 SVGAGI (reference sequence). V was pared by 2 bases and J by 5 bases, with 7 bases of the junction left unmatched. The DNA for the CDR3 is TGTGCCAGCAGTTACCAAAGGGACAGGGGGCGCCACGAGCAGTACTTC. Its translation is CASSYQRDRGRHEQYF.

This clone was counted only a few times. The CDR3 is CATSGRPTDEQFF. Here the CDR3 DNA reads TGTGCCACCAGTGGGAGACCTACGGATGAGCAGTTCTTC. The rearrangement links TRBV24-1 to TRBJ2-1, with D hard to call. The CDR3 length is 13 residues. Looked up from germline, CDR1 is KGHDR and CDR2 is SFDVKD. V was pared by 5 bases and J by 8 bases, with 12 bases between.